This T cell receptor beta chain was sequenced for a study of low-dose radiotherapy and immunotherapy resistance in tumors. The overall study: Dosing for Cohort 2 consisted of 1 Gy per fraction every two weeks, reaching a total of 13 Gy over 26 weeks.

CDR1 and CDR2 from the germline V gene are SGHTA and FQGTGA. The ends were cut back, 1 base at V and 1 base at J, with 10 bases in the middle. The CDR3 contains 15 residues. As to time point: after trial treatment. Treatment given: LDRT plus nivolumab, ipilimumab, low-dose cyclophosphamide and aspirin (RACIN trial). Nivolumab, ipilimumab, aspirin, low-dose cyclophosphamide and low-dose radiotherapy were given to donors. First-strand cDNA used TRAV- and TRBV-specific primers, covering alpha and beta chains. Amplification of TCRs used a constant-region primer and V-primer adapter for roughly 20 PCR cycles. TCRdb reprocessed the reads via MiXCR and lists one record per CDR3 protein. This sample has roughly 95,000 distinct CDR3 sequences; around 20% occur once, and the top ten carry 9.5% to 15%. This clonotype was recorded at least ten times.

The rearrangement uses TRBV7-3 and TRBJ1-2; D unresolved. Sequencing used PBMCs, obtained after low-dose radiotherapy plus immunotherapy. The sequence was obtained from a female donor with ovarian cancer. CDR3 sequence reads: CASSLSSFDNYGYTF. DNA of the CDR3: TGTGCCAGCAGCTTAAGCAGCTTTGATAACTATGGCTACACCTTC.